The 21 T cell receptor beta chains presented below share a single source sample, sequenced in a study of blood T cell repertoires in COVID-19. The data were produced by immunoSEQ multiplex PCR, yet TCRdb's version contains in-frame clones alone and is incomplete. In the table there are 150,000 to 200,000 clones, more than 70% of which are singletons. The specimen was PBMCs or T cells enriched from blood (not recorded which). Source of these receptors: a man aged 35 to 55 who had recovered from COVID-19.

In DNA, the CDR3 is TGTGCCAGCAGGCCGGGACAGGCCTACGAGCAGTACTTC. This sequence encodes CASRPGQAYEQYF. V gene TRBV6-5 combines with J gene TRBJ2-7; 8 bases are shared with TRBD1. Germline V gene sequence: CDR1 MNHEY, CDR2 SVGAGI. The CDR3 covers 13 residues. V was pared by 6 bases and J by 2 bases, with 3 bases of the junction left unmatched.

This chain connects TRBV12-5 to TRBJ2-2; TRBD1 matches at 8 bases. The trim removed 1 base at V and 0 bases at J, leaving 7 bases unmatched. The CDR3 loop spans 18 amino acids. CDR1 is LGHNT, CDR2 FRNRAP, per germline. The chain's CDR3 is CASGLGDRLTSNTGELFF. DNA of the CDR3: TGTGCTAGTGGTTTGGGGGACAGGCTGACCTCGAACACCGGGGAGCTGTTTTTT.

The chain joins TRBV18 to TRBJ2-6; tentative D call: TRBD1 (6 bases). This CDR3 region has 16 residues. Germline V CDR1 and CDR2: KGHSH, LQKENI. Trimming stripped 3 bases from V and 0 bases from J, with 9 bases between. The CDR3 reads CASSPTGFSGANVLTF. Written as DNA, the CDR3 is TGTGCCAGCTCACCGACAGGTTTCTCTGGGGCCAACGTCCTGACTTTC.

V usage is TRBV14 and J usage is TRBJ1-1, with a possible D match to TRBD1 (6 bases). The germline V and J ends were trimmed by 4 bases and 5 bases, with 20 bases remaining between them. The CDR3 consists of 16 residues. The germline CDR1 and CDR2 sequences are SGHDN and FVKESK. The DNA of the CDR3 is TGTGCCAGCAGCCCTAAATTCTACAGGGTCGGGACTGAAGCTTTCTTT. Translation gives CASSPKFYRVGTEAFF.

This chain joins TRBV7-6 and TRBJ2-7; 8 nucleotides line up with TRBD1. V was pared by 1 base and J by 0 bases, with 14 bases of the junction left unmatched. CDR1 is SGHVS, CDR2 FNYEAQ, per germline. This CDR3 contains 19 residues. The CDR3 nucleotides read TGTGCCAGCAGCTTAGTAGGAGCCCGTTCAGGGGGCGCCTCCTACGAGCAGTACTTC. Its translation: CASSLVGARSGGASYEQYF.

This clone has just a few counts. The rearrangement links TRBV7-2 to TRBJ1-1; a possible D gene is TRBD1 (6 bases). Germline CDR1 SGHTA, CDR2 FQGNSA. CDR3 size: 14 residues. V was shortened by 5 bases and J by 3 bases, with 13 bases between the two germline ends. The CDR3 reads CASSPRQVYTEAFF. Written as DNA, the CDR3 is TGTGCCAGCAGCCCCCGACAGGTCTACACTGAAGCTTTCTTT.

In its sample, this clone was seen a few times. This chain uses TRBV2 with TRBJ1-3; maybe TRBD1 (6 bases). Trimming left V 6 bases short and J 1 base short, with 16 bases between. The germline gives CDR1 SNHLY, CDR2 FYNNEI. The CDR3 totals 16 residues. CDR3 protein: CASSPQGVSSGNTIYF. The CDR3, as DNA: TGTGCCAGCAGCCCACAGGGTGTCTCTTCTGGAAACACCATATATTTT.

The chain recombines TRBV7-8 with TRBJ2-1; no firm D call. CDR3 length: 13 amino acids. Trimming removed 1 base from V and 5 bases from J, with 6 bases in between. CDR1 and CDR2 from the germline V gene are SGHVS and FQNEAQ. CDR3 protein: CASSLGPNNEQFF. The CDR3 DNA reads TGTGCCAGCAGCTTAGGTCCAAACAATGAGCAGTTCTTC.

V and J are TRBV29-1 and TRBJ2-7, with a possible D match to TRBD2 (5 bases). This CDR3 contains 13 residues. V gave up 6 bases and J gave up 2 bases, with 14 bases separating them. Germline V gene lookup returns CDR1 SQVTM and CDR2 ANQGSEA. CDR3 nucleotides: TGCAGCGTCGCCCTGCGGGCAACCTACGAGCAGTACTTC. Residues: CSVALRATYEQYF.

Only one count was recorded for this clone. The CDR3 loop reads CASSVTGGGNQPQHF. Here the CDR3 DNA reads TGTGCCAGCAGCGTCACAGGGGGAGGGAATCAGCCCCAGCATTTT. J is TRBJ1-5 and V is TRBV7-3; TRBD1 matches at 8 bases. CDR3 length: 15 residues. With 5 bases clipped from V and 4 bases from J, the junction kept 7 bases outside the gene matches. Germline V CDR1 and CDR2: SGHTA, FQGTGA.

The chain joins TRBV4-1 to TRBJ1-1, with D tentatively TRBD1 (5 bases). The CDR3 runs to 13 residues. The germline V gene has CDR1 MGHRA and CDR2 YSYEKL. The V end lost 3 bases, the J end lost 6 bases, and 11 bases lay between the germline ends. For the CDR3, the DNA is TGCGCCAGCAGCCACCCAGGGAAGGCTGAAGCTTTCTTT. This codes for CASSHPGKAEAFF.

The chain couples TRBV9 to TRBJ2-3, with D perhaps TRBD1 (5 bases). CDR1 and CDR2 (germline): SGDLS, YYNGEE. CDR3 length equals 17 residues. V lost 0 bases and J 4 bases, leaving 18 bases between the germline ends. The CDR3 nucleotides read TGTGCCAGCAGCGTAGGGGCAGGGCTCGAACCGTCAGATACGCAGTATTTT. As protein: CASSVGAGLEPSDTQYF.

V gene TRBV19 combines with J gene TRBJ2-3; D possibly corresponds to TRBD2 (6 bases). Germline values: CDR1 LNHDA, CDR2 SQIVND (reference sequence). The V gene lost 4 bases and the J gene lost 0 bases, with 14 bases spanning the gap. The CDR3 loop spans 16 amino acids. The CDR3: CASSRVRGISTDTQYF. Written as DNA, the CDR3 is TGTGCCAGTAGTAGAGTTCGGGGGATTAGCACAGATACGCAGTATTTT.

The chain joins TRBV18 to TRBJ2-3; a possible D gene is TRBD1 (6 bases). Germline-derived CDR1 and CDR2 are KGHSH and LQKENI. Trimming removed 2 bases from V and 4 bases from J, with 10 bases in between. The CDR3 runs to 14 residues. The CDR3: CASSPSQGPDTQYF. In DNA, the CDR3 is TGTGCCAGCTCACCATCGCAGGGGCCAGATACGCAGTATTTT.

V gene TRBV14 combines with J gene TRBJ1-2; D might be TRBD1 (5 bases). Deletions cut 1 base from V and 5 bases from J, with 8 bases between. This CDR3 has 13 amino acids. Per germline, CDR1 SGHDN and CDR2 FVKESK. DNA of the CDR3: TGTGCCAGCAGCCAAGGGACATCTTATGGCTACACCTTC. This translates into CASSQGTSYGYTF.

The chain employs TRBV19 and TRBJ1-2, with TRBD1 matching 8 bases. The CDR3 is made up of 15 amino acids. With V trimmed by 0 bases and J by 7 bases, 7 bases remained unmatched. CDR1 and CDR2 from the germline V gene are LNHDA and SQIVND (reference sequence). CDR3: CASSIEMNRGFGYTF. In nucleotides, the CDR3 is TGTGCCAGTAGTATAGAGATGAACAGGGGGTTTGGCTACACCTTC.

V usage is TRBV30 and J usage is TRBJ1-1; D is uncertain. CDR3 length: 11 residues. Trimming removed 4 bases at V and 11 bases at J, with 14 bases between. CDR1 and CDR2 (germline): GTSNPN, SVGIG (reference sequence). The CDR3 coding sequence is TGTGCCTGGAAGTCGGGGAGGATGGCTTTCTTT. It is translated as CAWKSGRMAFF. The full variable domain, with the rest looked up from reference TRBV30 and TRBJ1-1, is SQTIHQWPATLVQPVGSPLSLECTVEGTSNPNLYWYRQAAGRGLQLLFYSVGIGQISSEVPQNLSASRPQDRQFILSSKKLLLSDSGFYLCAWKSGRMAFFGQGTRLTVV.

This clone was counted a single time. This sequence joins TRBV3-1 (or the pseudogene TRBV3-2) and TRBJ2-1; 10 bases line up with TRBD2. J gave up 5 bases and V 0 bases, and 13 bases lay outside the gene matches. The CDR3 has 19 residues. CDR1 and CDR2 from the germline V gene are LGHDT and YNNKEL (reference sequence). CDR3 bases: TGTGCCAGCAGCCAAGATTGGAGCCCCCTAGCGGGGGCTAACAATGAGCAGTTCTTC. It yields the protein CASSQDWSPLAGANNEQFF.

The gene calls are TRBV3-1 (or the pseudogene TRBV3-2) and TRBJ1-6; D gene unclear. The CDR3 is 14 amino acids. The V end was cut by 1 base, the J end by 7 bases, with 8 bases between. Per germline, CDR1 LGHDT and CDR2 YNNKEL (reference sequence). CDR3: CASSQVLRNSPLHF. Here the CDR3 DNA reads TGTGCCAGCAGCCAAGTTCTGCGAAATTCACCCCTCCACTTT.

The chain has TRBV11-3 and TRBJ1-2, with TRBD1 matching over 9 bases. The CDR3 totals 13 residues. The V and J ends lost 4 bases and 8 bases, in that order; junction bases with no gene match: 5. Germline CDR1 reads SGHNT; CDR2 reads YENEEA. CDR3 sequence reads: CASSSPGQGGYTF. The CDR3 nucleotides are TGTGCCAGCAGCTCCCCGGGACAGGGAGGCTACACCTTC.

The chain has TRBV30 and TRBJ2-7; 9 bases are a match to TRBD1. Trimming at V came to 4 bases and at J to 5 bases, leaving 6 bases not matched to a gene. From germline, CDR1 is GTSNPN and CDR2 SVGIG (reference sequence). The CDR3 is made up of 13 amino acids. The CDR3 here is CAWTTGQGDEQYF. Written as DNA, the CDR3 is TGTGCCTGGACAACGGGACAGGGCGACGAGCAGTACTTC. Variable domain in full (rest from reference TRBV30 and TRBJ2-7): SQTIHQWPATLVQPVGSPLSLECTVEGTSNPNLYWYRQAAGRGLQLLFYSVGIGQISSEVPQNLSASRPQDRQFILSSKKLLLSDSGFYLCAWTTGQGDEQYFGPGTRLTVT.